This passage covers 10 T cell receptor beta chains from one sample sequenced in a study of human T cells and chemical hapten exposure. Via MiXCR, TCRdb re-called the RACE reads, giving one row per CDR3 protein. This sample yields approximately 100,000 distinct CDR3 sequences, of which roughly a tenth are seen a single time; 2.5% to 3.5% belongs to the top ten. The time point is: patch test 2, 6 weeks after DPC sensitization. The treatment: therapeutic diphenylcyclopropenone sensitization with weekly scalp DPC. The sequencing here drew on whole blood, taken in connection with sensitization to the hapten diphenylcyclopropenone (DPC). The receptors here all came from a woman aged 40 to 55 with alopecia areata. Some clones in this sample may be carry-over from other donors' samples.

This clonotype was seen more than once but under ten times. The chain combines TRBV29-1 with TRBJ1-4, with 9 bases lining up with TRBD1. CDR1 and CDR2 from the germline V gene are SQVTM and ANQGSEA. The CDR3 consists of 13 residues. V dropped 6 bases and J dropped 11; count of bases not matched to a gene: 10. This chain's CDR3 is CSVLGQGLEKLFF. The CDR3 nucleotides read TGCAGCGTCCTGGGACAGGGTTTGGAGAAACTGTTTTTT.

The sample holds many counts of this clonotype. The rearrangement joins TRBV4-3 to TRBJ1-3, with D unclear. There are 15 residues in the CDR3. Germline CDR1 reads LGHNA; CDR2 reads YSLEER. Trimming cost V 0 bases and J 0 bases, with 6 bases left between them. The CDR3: CASSQDYSSGNTIYF. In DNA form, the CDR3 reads TGCGCCAGCAGCCAAGATTACAGCTCTGGAAACACCATATATTTT.

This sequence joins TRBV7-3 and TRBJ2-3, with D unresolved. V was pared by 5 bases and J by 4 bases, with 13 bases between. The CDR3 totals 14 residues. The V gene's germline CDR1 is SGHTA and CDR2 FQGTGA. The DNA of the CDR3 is TGTGCCAGCAGCCCTCTCTTTCTTGCAGATACGCAGTATTTT. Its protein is CASSPLFLADTQYF.

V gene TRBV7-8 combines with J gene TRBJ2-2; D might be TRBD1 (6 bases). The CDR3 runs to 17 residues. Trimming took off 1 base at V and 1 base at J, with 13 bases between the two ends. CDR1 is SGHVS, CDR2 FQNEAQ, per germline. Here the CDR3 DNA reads TGTGCCAGCAGCTTAGTTTCTGGGGGCTGGAACACCGGGGAGCTGTTTTTT. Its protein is CASSLVSGGWNTGELFF.

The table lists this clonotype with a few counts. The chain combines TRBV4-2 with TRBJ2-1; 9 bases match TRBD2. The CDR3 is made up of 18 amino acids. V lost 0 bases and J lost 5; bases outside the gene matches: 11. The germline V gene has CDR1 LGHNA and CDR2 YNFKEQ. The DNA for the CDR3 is TGTGCCAGCAGCCAAGATTATTGGCGGGGGGGCGAAAACAATGAGCAGTTCTTC. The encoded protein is CASSQDYWRGGENNEQFF.

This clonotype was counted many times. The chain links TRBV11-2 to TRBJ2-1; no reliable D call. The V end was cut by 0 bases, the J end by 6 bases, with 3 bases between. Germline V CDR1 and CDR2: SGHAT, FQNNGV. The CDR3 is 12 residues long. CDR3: CASSLEGNEQFF. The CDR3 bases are TGTGCCAGCAGCTTAGAGGGCAATGAGCAGTTCTTC.

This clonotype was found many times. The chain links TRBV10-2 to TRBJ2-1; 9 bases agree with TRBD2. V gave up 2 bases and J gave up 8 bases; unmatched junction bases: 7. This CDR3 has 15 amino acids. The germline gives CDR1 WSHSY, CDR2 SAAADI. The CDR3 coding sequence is TGCGCCAGCAGTGAGGCGGGGGGGCCTAGGGATGAGCAGTTCTTC. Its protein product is CASSEAGGPRDEQFF.

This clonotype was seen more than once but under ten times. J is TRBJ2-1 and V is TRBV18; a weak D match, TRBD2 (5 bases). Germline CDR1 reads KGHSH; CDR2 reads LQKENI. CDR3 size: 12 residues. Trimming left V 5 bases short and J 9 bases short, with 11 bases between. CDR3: CASSTTRSEQFF. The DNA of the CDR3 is TGTGCCAGCTCAACTACTAGGAGTGAGCAGTTCTTC.

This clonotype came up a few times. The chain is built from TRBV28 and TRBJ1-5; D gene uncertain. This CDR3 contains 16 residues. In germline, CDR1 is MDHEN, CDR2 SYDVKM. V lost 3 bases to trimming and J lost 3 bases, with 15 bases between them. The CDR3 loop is CASSFPPGSSNQPQHF. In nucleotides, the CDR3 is TGTGCCAGCAGTTTCCCCCCGGGGAGCTCCAATCAGCCCCAGCATTTT. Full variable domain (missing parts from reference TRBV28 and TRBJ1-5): DVKVTQSSRYLVKRTGEKVFLECVQDMDHENMFWYRQDPGLGLRLIYFSYDVKMKEKGDIPEGYSVSREKKERFSLILESASTNQTSMYLCASSFPPGSSNQPQHFGDGTRLSIL.

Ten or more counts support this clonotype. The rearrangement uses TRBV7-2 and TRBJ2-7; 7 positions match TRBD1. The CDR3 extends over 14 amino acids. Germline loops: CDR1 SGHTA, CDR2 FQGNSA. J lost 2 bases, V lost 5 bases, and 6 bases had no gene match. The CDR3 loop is CASSEFTGAYEQYF. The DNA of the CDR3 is TGTGCCAGCAGCGAATTTACAGGGGCCTACGAGCAGTACTTC.